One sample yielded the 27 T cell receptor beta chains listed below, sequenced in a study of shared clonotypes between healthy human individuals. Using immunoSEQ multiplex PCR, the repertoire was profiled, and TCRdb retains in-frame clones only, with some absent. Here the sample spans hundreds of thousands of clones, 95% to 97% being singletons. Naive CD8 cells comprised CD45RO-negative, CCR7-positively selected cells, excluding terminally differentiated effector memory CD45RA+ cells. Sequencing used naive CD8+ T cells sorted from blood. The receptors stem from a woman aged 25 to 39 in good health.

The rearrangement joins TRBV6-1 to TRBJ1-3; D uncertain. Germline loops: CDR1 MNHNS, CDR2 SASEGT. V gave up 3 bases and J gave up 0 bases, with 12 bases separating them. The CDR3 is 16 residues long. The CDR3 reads CASSDLSYYSGNTIYF. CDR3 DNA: TGTGCCAGCAGTGATCTCAGCTACTACTCTGGAAACACCATATATTTT.

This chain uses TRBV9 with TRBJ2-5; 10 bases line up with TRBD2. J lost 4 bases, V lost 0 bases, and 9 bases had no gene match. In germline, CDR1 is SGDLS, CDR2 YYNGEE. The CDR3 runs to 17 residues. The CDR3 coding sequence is TGTGCCAGCAGCGTAGGATGGGCTAGCGGGAGTGGAGAGACCCAGTACTTC. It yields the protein CASSVGWASGSGETQYF. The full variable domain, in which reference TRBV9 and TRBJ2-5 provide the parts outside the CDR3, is DSGVTQTPKHLITATGQRVTLRCSPRSGDLSVYWYQQSLDQGLQFLIQYYNGEERAKGNILERFSAQQFPDLHSELNLSSLELGDSALYFCASSVGWASGSGETQYFGPGTRLLVL.

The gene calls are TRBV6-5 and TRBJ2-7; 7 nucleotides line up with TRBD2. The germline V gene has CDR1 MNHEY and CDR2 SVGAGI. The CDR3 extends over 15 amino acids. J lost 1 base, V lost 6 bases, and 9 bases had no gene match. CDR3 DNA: TGTGCCAGCAGGCAACTTCCGGGACTATCCTACGAGCAGTACTTC. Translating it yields CASRQLPGLSYEQYF.

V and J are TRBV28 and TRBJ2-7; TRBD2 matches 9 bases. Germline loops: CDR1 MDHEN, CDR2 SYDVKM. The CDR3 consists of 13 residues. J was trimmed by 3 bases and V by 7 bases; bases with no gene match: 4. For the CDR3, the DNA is TGTGCCAGCACCTTAGCGGGGGACTACGAGCAGTACTTC. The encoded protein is CASTLAGDYEQYF.

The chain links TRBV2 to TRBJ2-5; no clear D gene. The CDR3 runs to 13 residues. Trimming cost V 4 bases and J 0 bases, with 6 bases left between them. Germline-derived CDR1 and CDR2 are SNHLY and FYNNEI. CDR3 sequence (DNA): TGTGCCAGCAGTGGGGAAGACCAAGAGACCCAGTACTTC. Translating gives CASSGEDQETQYF.

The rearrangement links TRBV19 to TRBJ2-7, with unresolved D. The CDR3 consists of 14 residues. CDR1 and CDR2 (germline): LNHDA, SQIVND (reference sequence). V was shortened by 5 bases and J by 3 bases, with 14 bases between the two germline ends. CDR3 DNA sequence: TGTGCCAGTAGTCCCGGGCCCTGGAACTACGAGCAGTACTTC. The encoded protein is CASSPGPWNYEQYF.

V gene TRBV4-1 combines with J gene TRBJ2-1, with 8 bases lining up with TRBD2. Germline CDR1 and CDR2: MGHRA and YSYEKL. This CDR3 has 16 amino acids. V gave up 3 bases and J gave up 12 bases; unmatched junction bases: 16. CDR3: CASSQEAGLELVRQFF. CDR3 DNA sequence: TGCGCCAGCAGCCAGGAGGCGGGACTAGAATTGGTCCGGCAGTTCTTC.

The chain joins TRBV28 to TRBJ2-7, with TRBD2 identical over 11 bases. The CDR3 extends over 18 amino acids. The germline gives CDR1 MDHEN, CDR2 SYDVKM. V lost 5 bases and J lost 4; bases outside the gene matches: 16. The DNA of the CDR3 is TGTGCCAGCAGTCAGGCAATGGGACTAGCGGCCTTTTCATACGAGCAGTACTTC. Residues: CASSQAMGLAAFSYEQYF.

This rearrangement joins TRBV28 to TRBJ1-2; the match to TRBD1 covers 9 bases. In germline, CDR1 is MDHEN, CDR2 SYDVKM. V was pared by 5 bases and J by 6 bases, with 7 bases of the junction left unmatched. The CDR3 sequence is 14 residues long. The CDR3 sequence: CASSGGTGTHGYTF. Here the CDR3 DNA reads TGTGCCAGCAGTGGGGGGACAGGGACCCATGGCTACACCTTC.

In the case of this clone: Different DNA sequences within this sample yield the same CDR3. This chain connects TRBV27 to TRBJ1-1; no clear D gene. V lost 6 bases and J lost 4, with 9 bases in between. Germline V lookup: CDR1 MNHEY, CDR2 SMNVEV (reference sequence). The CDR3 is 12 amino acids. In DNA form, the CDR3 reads TGTGCCAGCAGAGAGCGGGGCACTGAAGCTTTCTTT. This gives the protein CASRERGTEAFF.

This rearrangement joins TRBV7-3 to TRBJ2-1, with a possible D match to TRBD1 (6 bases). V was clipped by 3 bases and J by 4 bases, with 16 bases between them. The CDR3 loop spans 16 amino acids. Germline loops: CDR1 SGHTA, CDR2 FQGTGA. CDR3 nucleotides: TGTGCCAGCAGCTTGAGGCCCGGGACACTATACAATGAGCAGTTCTTC. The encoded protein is CASSLRPGTLYNEQFF.

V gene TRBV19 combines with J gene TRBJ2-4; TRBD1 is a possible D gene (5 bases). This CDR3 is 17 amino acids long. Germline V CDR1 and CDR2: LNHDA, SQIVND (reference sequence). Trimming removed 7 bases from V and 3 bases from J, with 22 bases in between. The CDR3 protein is CASTAASGPRHKNIQYF. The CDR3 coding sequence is TGTGCCAGTACTGCGGCGTCAGGGCCTAGGCACAAAAACATTCAGTACTTC.

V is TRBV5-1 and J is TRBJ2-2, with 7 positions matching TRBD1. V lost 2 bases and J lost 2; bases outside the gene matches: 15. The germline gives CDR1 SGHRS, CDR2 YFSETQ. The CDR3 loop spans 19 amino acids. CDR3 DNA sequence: TGCGCCAGCAGCTTCAATTATAAACAGGGGATCGCCAACACCGGGGAGCTGTTTTTT. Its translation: CASSFNYKQGIANTGELFF.

The chain's CDR3 is CATSARQGKDEAFF. CDR3 nucleotide sequence: TGTGCCACCAGCGCCCGACAGGGGAAAGATGAAGCTTTCTTT. The J gene is TRBJ1-1, the V gene TRBV15; TRBD1 matches 8 bases. Germline V CDR1 and CDR2: LNHNV, YYDKDF (reference sequence). V lost 5 bases, J lost 7 bases, and 9 bases stayed unmatched. The CDR3 length is 14 residues.

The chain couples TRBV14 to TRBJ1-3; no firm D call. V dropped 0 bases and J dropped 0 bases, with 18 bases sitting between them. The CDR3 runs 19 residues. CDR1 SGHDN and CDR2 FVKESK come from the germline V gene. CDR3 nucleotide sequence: TGTGCCAGCAGCCAAGAGTATCCTCCCCGTCCCCTCTCTGGAAACACCATATATTTT. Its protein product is CASSQEYPPRPLSGNTIYF.

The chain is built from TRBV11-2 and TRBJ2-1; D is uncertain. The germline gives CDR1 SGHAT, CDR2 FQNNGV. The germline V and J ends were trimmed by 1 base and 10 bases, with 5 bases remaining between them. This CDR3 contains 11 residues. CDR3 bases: TGTGCCAGCAGCTTAGGTAAGGAGCAGTTCTTC. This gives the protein CASSLGKEQFF. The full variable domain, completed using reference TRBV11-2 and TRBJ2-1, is EAGVAQSPRYKIIEKRQSVAFWCNPISGHATLYWYQQILGQGPKLLIQFQNNGVVDDSQLPKDRFSAERLKGVDSTLKIQPAKLEDSAVYLCASSLGKEQFFGPGTRLTVL.

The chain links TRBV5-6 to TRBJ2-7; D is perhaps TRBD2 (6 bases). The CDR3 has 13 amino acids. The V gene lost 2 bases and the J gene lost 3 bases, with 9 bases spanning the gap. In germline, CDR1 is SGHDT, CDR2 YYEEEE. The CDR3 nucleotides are TGTGCCAGCAGCTTCATGGGGGGCTACGAGCAGTACTTC. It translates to CASSFMGGYEQYF.

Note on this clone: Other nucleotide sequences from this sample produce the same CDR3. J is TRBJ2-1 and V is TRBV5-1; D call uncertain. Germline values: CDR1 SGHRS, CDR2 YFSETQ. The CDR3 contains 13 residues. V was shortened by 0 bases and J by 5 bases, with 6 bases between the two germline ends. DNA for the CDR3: TGCGCCAGCAGCTTGGTTGCAGACAATGAGCAGTTCTTC. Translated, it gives CASSLVADNEQFF.

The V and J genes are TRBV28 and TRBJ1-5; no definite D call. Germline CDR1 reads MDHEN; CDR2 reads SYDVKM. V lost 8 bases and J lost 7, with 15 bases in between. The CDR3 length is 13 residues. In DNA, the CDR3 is TGTGCCAGCTCGGGGAGGGCTGGCCAGCCCCAGCATTTT. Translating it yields CASSGRAGQPQHF.

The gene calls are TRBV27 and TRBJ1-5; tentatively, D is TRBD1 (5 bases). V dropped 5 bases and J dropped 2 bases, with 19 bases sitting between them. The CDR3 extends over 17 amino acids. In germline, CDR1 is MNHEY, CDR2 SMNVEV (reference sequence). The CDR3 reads CASSPLARDGRNQPQHF. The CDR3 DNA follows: TGTGCCAGCAGTCCGTTGGCGCGGGACGGCCGCAATCAGCCCCAGCATTTT.

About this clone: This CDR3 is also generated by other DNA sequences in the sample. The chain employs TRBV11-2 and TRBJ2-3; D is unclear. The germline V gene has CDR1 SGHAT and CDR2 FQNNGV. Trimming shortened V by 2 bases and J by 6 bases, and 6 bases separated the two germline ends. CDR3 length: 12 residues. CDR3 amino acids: CASSLIPDTQYF. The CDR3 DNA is TGTGCCAGCAGCTTAATTCCGGATACGCAGTATTTT.

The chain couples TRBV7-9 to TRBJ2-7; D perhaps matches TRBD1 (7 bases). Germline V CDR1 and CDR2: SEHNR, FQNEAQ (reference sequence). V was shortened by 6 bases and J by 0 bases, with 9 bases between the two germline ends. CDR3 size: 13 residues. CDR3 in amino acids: CASRRDSSYEQYF. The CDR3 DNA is TGTGCCAGCAGGCGGGACAGCTCCTACGAGCAGTACTTC. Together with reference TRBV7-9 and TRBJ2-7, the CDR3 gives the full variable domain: DTGVSQNPRHKITKRGQNVTFRCDPISEHNRLYWYRQTLGQGPEFLTYFQNEAQLEKSRLLSDRFSAERPKGSFSTLEIQRTEQGDSAMYLCASRRDSSYEQYFGPGTRLTVT.

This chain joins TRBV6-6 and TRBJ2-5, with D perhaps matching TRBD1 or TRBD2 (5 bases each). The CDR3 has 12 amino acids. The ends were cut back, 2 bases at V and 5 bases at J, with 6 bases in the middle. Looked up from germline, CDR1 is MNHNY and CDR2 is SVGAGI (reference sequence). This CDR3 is CASSYEGETQYF. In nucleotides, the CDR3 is TGTGCCAGCAGTTACGAGGGGGAGACCCAGTACTTC.

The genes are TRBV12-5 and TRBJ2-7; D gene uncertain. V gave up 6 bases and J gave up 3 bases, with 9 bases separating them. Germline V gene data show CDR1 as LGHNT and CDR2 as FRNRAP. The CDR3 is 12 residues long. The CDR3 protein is CASGISIYEQYF. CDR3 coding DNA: TGTGCTAGTGGCATTAGCATCTACGAGCAGTACTTC.

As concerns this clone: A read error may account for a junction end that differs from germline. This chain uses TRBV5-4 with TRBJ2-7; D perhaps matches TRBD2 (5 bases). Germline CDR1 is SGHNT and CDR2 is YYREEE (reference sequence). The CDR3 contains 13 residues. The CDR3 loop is CASRFLEDYEQYF. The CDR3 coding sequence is TGTGCCAGCCGCTTTTTGGAGGACTACGAGCAGTACTTC.

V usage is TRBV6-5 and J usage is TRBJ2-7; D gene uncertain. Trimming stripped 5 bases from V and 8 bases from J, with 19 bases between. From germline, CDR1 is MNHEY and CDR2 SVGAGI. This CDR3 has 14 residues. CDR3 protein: CASSDPDQAHQQYF. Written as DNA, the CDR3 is TGTGCCAGCAGTGATCCGGACCAAGCTCACCAGCAGTACTTC.

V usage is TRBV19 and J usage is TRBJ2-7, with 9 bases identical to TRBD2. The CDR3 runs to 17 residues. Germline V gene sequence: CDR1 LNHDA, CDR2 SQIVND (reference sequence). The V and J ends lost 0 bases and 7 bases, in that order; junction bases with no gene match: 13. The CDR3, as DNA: TGTGCCAGTAGTATAGATCTCGTTGCGGGAGGGGCCCGGGAGCAGTACTTC. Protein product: CASSIDLVAGGAREQYF.